The clone carrying this T cell receptor (beta chain) came up a few times. Its antigen is unknown. This record comes from a study of T cells after yellow fever vaccination. Overall study findings and caveats: Post-booster reappearance was seen for most primary-vaccination clones (96% CD4, around 89% CD8). The secondary response was weaker, and its peak arrived faster, on day 5 versus 15. FACS-sorted repertoires could contain abundant clonotypes contaminating from the bulk population.

For TCR, cDNA came from 5'RACE template switching, which added a universal primer site and UMIs. TCRdb fed the 5' RACE reads into MiXCR, producing one record per CDR3 protein. The sample contains fewer than 450,000 distinct CDR3 sequences, roughly 10% of which appear only once. This CDR3 spans 16 amino acids. The germline CDR1 and CDR2 sequences are DFQATT and SNEGSKA (reference sequence). The ends were cut back, 5 bases at V and 6 bases at J, with 25 bases in the middle. V gene TRBV20-1 combines with J gene TRBJ1-2; unclear D gene. This specimen consisted of PBMCs, obtained on the day of the first yellow fever vaccination. The TCR originated in a young man who received the YFV17D yellow fever vaccine. The CDR3 loop reads CSASLNPPARRDGYTF. CDR3 DNA sequence: TGCAGTGCTTCCCTAAACCCACCGGCACGGCGGGATGGCTACACCTTC.